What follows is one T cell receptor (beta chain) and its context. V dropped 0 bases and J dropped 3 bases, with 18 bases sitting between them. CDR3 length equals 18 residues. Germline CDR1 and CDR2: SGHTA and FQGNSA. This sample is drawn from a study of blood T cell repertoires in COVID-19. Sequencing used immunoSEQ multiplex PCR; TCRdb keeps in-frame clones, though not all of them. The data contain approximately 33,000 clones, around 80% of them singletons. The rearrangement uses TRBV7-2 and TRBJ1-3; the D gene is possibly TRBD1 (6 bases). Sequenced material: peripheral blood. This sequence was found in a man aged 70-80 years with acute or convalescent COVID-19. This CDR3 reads CASSLAPPSRGFGNTIYF. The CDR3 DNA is TGTGCCAGCAGCTTAGCTCCCCCTAGCAGGGGATTTGGAAACACCATATATTTT.